The TCR beta chain under discussion was sequenced for a study of molecular identifiers for immune sequencing clone quantification. TCRdb processed the PCR reads anew with MiXCR; each CDR3 protein has one entry. The sample lists around 470,000 distinct CDR3 sequences; around 23% were seen once. CDR1 DFQATT and CDR2 SNEGSKA come from the germline V gene (reference sequence). CDR3 length equals 15 residues. The V gene lost 1 base and the J gene lost 4 bases, with 13 bases spanning the gap. This clonotype has more than one count but fewer than ten. The chain joins TRBV20-1 to TRBJ1-4; the D is unclear. This TCR was recovered from a human donor in good health. Some libraries in this study had Jurkat cell RNA spiked in. Source material: naive CD8+ T cells from blood, with Jurkat cell RNA spiked in. Subset indicated: FACS-sorted CD8+CD4-CCR7+CD45RA+ naive T cells. The CDR3 sequence is CSARVRPAYNEKLFF. In nucleotides, the CDR3 is TGCAGTGCTAGAGTTCGGCCAGCCTATAATGAAAAACTGTTTTTT.